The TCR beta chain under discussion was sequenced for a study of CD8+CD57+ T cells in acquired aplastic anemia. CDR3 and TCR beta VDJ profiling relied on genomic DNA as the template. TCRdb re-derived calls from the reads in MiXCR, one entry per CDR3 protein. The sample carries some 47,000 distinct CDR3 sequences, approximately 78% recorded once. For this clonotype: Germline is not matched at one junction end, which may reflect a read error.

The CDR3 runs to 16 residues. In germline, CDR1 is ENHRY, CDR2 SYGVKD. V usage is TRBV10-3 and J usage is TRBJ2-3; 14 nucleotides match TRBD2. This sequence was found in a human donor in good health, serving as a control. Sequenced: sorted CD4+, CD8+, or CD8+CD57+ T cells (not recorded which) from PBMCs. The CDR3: CASSSRTSGGSDTQYF. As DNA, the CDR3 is TGTGCCAGCAGTTCCCGGACTAGCGGGGGGTCAGATACGCAGTATTTT.